This T cell receptor (beta chain) comes out of a study of esophageal squamous cell carcinoma under preoperative chemotherapy. The CDR3 has 16 amino acids. The germline V gene has CDR1 SGHVS and CDR2 FQNEAQ. V shed 5 bases, J shed 12 bases, and the junction held 15 bases outside the gene matches. Time point here: after preoperative PTX-NDP chemotherapy. MiXCR, applied by TCRdb to the PCR reads, yields one record per CDR3 protein. Among about 32,000 distinct CDR3 sequences, under 60% were seen once, and the ten largest hold more than 20%. The receptor was derived from a human donor with esophageal squamous cell carcinoma. The donor label of this sample is uncertain. The sample here was taken from a patient given preoperative chemotherapy. The chain employs TRBV7-8 and TRBJ2-3; 12 nucleotides align to TRBD2. The CDR3 nucleotides are TGTGCCAGCAGCGACCTAGCGGGGGGGCCCGGTGAGACCCAGTATTTT. Translation: CASSDLAGGPGETQYF.